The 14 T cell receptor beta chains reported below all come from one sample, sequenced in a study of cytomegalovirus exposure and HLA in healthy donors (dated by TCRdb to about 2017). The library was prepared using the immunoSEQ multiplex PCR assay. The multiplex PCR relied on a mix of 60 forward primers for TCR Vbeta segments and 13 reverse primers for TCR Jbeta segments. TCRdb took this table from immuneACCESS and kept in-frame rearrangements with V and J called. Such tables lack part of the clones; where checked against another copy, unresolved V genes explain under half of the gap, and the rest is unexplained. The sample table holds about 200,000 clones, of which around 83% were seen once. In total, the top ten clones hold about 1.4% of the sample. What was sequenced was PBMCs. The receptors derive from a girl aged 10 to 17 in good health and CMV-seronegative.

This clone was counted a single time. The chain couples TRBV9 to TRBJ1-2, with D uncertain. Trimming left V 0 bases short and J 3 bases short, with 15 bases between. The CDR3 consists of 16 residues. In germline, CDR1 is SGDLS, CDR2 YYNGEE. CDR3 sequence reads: CASSVAHRREYYGYTF. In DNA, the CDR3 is TGTGCCAGCAGCGTAGCTCATCGACGGGAATACTATGGCTACACCTTC.

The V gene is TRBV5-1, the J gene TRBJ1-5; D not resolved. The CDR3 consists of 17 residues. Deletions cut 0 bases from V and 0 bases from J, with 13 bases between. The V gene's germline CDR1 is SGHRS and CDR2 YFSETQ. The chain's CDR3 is CASSLAPDSYSNQPQHF. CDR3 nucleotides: TGCGCCAGCAGCTTGGCCCCAGACTCCTATAGCAATCAGCCCCAGCATTTT.

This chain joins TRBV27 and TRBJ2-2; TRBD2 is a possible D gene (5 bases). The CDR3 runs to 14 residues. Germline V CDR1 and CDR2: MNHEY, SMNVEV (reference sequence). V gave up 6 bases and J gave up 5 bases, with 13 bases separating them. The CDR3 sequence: CASRRVQRTGELFF. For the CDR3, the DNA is TGTGCCAGCAGGCGGGTTCAGAGGACCGGGGAGCTGTTTTTT.

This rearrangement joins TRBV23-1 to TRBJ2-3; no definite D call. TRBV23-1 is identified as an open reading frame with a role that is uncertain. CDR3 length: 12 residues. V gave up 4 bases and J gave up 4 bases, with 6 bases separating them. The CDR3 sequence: CASSPGPDTQYF. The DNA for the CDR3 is TGCGCCAGCAGTCCTGGGCCAGATACGCAGTATTTT.

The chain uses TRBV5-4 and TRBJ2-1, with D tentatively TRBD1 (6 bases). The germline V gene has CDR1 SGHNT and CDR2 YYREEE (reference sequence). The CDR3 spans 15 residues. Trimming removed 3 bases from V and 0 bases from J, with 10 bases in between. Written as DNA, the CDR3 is TGTGCCAGCAGCTCTGACAGGACCTCCTACAATGAGCAGTTCTTC. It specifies CASSSDRTSYNEQFF.

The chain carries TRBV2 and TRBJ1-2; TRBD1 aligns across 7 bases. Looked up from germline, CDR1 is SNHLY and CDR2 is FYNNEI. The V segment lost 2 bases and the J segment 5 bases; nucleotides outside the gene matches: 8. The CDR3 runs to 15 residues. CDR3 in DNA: TGTGCCAGCAGTGAATCCAAGACAGGGAGATATGGCTACACCTTC. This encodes CASSESKTGRYGYTF.

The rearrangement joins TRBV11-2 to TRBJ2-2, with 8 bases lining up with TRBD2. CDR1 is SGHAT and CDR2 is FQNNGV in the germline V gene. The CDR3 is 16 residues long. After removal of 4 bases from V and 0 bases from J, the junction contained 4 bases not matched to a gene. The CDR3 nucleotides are TGTGCCAGCAGCTCAGGACTAGCCGCGAACACCGGGGAGCTGTTTTTT. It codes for CASSSGLAANTGELFF.

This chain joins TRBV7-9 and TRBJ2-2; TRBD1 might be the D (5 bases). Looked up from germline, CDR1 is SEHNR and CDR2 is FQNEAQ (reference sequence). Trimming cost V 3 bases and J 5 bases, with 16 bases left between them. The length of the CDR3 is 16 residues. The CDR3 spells CASSFPQGMDTGELFF. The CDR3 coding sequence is TGTGCCAGCAGCTTCCCCCAGGGTATGGATACCGGGGAGCTGTTTTTT.

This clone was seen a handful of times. CDR3: CASSPRTDFEQYF. CDR3 DNA sequence: TGCGCCAGCAGCCCGAGGACTGATTTCGAGCAGTACTTC. The V and J genes are TRBV5-1 and TRBJ2-7; D is perhaps TRBD2 (5 bases). Trimming shortened V by 4 bases and J by 6 bases, and 14 bases separated the two germline ends. Germline values: CDR1 SGHRS, CDR2 YFSETQ. This CDR3 has 13 residues.

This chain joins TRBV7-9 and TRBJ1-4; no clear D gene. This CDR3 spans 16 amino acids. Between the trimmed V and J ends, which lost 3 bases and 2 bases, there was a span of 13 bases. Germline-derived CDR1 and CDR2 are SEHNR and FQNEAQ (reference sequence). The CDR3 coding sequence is TGTGCCAGCAGCTTGGCGGGCCGTATGACTAATGAAAAACTGTTTTTT. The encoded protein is CASSLAGRMTNEKLFF.

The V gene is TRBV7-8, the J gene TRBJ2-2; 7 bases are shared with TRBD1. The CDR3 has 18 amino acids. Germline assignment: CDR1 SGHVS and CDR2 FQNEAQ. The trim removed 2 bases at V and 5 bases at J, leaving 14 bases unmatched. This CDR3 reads CASSLIPNRGRKTGELFF. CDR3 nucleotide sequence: TGTGCCAGCAGCTTAATTCCCAACAGGGGTAGGAAGACCGGGGAGCTGTTTTTT.

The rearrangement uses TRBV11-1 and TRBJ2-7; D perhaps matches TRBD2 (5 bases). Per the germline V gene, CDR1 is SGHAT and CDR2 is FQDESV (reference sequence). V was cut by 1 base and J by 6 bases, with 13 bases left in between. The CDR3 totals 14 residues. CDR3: CASSLVGLAPEQYF. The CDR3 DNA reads TGTGCCAGCAGCTTAGTAGGTCTAGCCCCCGAGCAGTACTTC.

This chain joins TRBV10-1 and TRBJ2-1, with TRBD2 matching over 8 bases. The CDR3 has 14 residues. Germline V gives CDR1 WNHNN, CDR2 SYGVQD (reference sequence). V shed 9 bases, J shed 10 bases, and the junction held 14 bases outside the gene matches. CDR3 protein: CASSSGTSTGEQFF. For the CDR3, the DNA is TGCGCCAGTTCATCCGGGACTAGTACCGGCGAGCAGTTCTTC.

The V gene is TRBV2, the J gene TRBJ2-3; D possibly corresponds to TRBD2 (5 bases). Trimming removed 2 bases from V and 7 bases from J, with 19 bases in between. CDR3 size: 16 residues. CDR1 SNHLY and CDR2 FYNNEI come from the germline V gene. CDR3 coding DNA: TGTGCCAGCAGTGAACGGCAGTCCCTCGGGATTAATACGCAGTATTTT. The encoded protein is CASSERQSLGINTQYF.